The entry below gives a single T cell receptor beta chain sequence along with its context. The data stem from a study of graft-versus-host responses after intestinal transplantation. Measured with immunoSEQ multiplex PCR; TCRdb has only the in-frame clones, and not every one. The sample holds some 8,500 clones, 85% to 95% seen once. The germline CDR1 and CDR2 sequences are MNHEY and SVGAGI. This CDR3 contains 15 residues. V trimming: 0 bases; J trimming: 3 bases; junction bases outside the gene matches: 2. The starting material was PBMCs, obtained approximately 32 days after intestinal transplant. This chain connects TRBV6-5 to TRBJ2-7, with 10 positions matching TRBD1. This receptor was obtained from a human patient who received an intestinal transplant, so some T cells may come from the graft donor. The CDR3 sequence: CASSYSTGGGYEQYF. In DNA form, the CDR3 reads TGTGCCAGCAGTTACTCGACAGGGGGCGGCTACGAGCAGTACTTC.